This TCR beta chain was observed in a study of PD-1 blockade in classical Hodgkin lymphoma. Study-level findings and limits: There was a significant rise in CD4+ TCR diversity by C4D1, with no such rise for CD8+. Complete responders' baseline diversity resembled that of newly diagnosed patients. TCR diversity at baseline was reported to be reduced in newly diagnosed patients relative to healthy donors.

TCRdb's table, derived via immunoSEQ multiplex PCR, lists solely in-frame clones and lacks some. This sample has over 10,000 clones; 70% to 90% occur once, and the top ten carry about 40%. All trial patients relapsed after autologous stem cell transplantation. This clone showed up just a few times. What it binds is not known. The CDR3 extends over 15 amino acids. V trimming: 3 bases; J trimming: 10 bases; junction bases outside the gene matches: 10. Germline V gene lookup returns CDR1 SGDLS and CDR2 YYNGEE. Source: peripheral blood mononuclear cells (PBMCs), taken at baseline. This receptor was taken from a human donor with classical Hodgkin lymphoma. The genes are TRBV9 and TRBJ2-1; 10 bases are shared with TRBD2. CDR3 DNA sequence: TGTGCCAGCAGCGCGCAACCGGCTAGCGGGAGCGAGCAGTTCTTC. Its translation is CASSAQPASGSEQFF.